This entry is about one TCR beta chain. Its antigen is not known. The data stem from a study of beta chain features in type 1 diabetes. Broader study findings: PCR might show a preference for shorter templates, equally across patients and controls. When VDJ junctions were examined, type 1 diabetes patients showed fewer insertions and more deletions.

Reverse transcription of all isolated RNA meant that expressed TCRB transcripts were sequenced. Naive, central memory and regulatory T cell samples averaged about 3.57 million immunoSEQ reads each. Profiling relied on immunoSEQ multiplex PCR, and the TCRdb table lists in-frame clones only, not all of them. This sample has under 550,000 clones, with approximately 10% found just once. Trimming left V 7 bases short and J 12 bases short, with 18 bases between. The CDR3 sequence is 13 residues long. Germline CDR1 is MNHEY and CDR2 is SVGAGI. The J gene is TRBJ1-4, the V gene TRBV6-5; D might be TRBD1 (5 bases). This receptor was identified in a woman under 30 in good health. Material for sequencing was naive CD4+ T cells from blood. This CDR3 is CASNQQGAGELFF. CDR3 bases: TGTGCCAGCAACCAGCAGGGAGCCGGGGAACTGTTTTTT.